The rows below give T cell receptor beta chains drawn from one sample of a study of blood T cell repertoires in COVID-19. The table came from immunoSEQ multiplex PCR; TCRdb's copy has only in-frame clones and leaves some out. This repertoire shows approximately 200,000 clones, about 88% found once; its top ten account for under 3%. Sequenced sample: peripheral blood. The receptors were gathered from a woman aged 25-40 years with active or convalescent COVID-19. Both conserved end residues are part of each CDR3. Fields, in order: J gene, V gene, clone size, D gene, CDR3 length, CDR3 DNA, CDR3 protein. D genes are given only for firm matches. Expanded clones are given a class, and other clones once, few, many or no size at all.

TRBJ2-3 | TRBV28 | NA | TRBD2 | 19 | TGTGCCAGCAGTTTACTGAGAGCGGGAGGGCCCTCGGATCGCGATACGCAGTATTTT | CASSLLRAGGPSDRDTQYF
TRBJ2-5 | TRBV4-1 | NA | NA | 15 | TGCGCCAGCAGCCAAGATCTTAACGAGTGGGAGACCCAGTACTTC | CASSQDLNEWETQYF
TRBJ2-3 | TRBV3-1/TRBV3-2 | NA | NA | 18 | TGTGCCAGCAGCCCTTCCGCGGCCCACCTCCTACTAGTTGATACGCAGTATTTT | CASSPSAAHLLLVDTQYF
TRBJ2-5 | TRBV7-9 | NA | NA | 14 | TGTGCCAGCAGCTTAGTTGCAGGAAAAGAGACCCAGTACTTC | CASSLVAGKETQYF
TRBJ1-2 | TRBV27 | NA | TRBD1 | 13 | TGTGCCAGCAGCGCGGACAGGAGCTATGGCTACACCTTC | CASSADRSYGYTF
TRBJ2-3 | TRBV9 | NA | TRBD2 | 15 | TGTGCCAGCCTCGGACTGGAAGTAGCGGGAGAGACGCAGTATTTT | CASLGLEVAGETQYF
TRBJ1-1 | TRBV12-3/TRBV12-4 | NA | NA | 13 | TGTGCCAGCAGTGCACAGGGTGGAACTGAAGCTTTCTTT | CASSAQGGTEAFF
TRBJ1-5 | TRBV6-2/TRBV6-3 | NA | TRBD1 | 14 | TGTGCCAGCAGTTTGTCAGGGGGAAATCAGCCCCAGCATTTT | CASSLSGGNQPQHF
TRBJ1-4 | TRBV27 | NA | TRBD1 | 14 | TGTGCCAGCAGTTCTCGACAGGGAATGGAAAAACTGTTTTTT | CASSSRQGMEKLFF
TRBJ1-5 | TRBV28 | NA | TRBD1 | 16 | TGTGCCAGCAGATCCCGGGGGGACAGGGTGCGTCAGCCCCAGCATTTT | CASRSRGDRVRQPQHF
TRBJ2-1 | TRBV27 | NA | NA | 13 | TGTGCCAGCAGTTTATCAGGAGTTCATGAGCAGTTCTTC | CASSLSGVHEQFF
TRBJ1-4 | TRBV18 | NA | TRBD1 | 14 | TGTGCCAGCTCACAGGGACAGTCGGGTGAAAAACTGTTTTTT | CASSQGQSGEKLFF
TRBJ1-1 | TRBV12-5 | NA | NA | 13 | TGTGCTAGTGGTTTGGTCTCCGGGGGGAAAGCTTTCTTT | CASGLVSGGKAFF
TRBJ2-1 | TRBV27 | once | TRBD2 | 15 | TGTGCCAGCAGACCACTAGCGGGGGGGCACTATGAGCAGTTCTTC | CASRPLAGGHYEQFF
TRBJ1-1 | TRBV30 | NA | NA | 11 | TGTGCCTGGACCATACAGAGCAAAGCTTTCTTT | CAWTIQSKAFF
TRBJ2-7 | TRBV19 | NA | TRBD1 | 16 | TGTGCCAGTAGATGGACAGGGAAGCTAGCCGCGAACGAGCAGTACTTC | CASRWTGKLAANEQYF